The clone carrying this T cell receptor beta chain came up once. Its antigen is unknown. Produced via immunoSEQ multiplex PCR; TCRdb's table is partial and in-frame only. The sample consists of some 68,000 clones, approximately 95% of them appearing once. Germline CDR1 reads SGHNT; CDR2 reads YENEEA. Trimming cost V 6 bases and J 0 bases, with 10 bases left between them. This CDR3 contains 14 residues. This record belongs to a study of CD4 T cells in relation to SARS-CoV-2 and coronaviruses. Overall study context: The HLA restriction of the shared crossreactive spike epitopes was mapped. Study-level results: This crossreactivity analysis covered spike protein alone, no other viral proteins.

The unexposed donors gave CD4+ T cells in about 2011-2019, prior to COVID-19. Naive and memory CD4+ T cells were separated from cryopreserved PBMCs. The chain is built from TRBV11-3 and TRBJ2-3, with D hard to call. This TCR came from a human donor in good health. The sequencing input was naive CD4+ T cells from PBMCs. Subset in this sample: naive CD4+ T cells isolated by negative enrichment. The CDR3 sequence: CASSTGNSTDTQYF. The CDR3 region has the DNA TGTGCCAGCAGTACCGGAAACAGCACAGATACGCAGTATTTT.